Listed below are T cell receptor beta chains from one sample, sequenced in a study of T cell responses to AZD1222 COVID-19 vaccine. Sequencing used immunoSEQ multiplex PCR; TCRdb keeps in-frame clones, though not all of them. This table has some 120,000 clones, about 87% appearing once. The sequencing used peripheral blood, collected on day 0 of AZD1222 vaccination. The source is an adult in good health. CDR3s include the opening cysteine and the closing phenylalanine or tryptophan. D genes are given only for firm matches. Size is omitted from some rows. Given values are once, few, many or a class for expanded clones.

d_call	clone_size	j_call	v_call	cdr3_aa	cdr3_nt
TRBD1	-	TRBJ2-2	TRBV10-3	CAIRPQGPGNTGELFF	TGTGCCATCAGGCCACAGGGGCCGGGGAACACCGGGGAGCTGTTTTTT
TRBD2	once	TRBJ2-7	TRBV7-2	CASSLVASGGPTSYEQYF	TGTGCCAGCAGCTTAGTTGCTAGCGGGGGACCTACTTCCTACGAGCAGTACTTC
-	-	TRBJ2-1	TRBV4-3	CASSQEGNNEQFF	TGCGCCAGCAGCCAAGAGGGCAACAATGAGCAGTTCTTC
TRBD1	-	TRBJ1-2	TRBV6-5	CASSSPLTGAGGYTF	TGTGCCAGCAGTTCCCCGCTGACAGGGGCCGGTGGCTACACCTTC
-	-	TRBJ2-2	TRBV6-5	CASSYFSMGELFF	TGTGCCAGCAGTTACTTCTCCATGGGGGAGCTGTTTTTT
-	-	TRBJ2-4	TRBV5-4	CASSLGTGDGNIQYF	TGTGCCAGCAGCTTGGGGACTGGGGACGGAAACATTCAGTACTTC
-	-	TRBJ2-7	TRBV11-2	CASSLGASYEQYF	TGTGCCAGCAGCTTGGGCGCCTCCTACGAGCAGTACTTC
TRBD1	-	TRBJ2-6	TRBV7-2	CASSLGSGQGASGANVLTF	TGTGCCAGCAGCTTAGGGAGTGGACAGGGGGCTTCTGGGGCCAACGTCCTGACTTTC
TRBD1	-	TRBJ1-5	TRBV18	CASSGTVSNQPQHF	TGTGCCAGCTCAGGGACAGTAAGCAATCAGCCCCAGCATTTT
TRBD1	-	TRBJ2-2	TRBV19	CASSIAQGARGTGELFF	TGTGCCAGTAGTATAGCACAGGGGGCGCGGGGGACCGGGGAGCTGTTTTTT
-	once	TRBJ2-7	TRBV3-1/TRBV3-2	CASSRSKLEQYF	TGTGCCAGCAGCCGATCCAAGCTCGAGCAGTACTTC
-	-	TRBJ1-1	TRBV28	CASSLGQMNTEAFF	TGTGCCAGCAGTTTAGGTCAGATGAACACTGAAGCTTTCTTT
-	-	TRBJ2-3	TRBV5-1	CATRGTGSTDTQYF	TGCGCCACCCGCGGAACAGGCAGCACAGATACGCAGTATTTT
-	-	TRBJ1-4	TRBV27	CASGARREKLFF	TGTGCCAGCGGGGCGAGACGGGAAAAACTGTTTTTT
-	many	TRBJ2-6	TRBV19	CASSIEVGTGANVLTF	TGTGCCAGTAGTATCGAGGTGGGCACTGGGGCCAACGTCCTGACTTTC
-	-	TRBJ2-1	TRBV15	CATSRVGGRDEQFF	TGTGCCACCAGCAGAGTGGGGGGTAGGGATGAGCAGTTCTTC
-	-	TRBJ1-2	TRBV12-3/TRBV12-4	CASSHTNYGYTF	TGTGCCAGCAGCCATACTAACTATGGCTACACCTTC
TRBD1	few	TRBJ1-5	TRBV20-1	CSASYRTGRDQPQHF	TGCAGTGCTAGTTATCGGACAGGGAGGGATCAGCCCCAGCATTTT
-	-	TRBJ1-2	TRBV4-3	CASSQGAKGDYGYTF	TGCGCCAGCAGCCAGGGGGCCAAAGGGGACTATGGCTACACCTTC
TRBD1	few	TRBJ2-1	TRBV4-2	CASSQPQGVNEQFF	TGTGCCAGCAGCCAACCGCAGGGGGTCAATGAGCAGTTCTTC
-	-	TRBJ1-2	TRBV7-9	CASSAGSYGYTF	TGTGCCAGCAGCGCAGGGAGCTATGGCTACACCTTC
-	-	TRBJ1-1	TRBV12-5	CASGQGHKNTEAFF	TGTGCTAGTGGTCAGGGACACAAGAACACTGAAGCTTTCTTT
TRBD1	-	TRBJ2-1	TRBV28	CASIGQVRSQRHEQFF	TGTGCCAGCATCGGACAGGTCCGATCCCAGAGGCATGAGCAGTTCTTC